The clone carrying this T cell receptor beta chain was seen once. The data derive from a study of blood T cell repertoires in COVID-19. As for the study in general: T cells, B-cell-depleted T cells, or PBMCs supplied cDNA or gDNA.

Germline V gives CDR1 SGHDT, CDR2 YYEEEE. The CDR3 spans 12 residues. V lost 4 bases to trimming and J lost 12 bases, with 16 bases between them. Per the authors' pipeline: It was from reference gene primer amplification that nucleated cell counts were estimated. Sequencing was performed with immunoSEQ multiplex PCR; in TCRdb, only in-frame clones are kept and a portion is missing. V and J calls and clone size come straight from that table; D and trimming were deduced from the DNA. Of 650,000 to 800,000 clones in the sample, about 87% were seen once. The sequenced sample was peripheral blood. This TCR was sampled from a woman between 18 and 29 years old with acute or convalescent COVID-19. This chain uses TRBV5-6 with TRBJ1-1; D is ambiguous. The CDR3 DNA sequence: TGTGCCAGCAGCATGGGAGGCCGTGACCCTTTCTTT. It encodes CASSMGGRDPFF.